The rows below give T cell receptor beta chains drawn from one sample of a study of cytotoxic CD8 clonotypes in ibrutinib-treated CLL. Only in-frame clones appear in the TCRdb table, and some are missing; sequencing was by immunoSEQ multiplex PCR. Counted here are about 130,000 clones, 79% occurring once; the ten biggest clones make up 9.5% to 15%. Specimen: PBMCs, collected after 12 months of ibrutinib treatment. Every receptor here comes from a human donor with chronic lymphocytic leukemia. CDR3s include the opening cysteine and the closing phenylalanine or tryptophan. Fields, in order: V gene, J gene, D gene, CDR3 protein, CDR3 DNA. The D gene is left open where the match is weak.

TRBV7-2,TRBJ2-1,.,CASSLALMRGSTYNEQFF,TGTGCCAGCAGCTTAGCGCTAATGCGGGGTTCAACCTACAATGAGCAGTTCTTC
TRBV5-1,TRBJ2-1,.,CASSLFGGNYYNEQFF,TGCGCCAGCAGCTTGTTCGGCGGGAATTACTACAATGAGCAGTTCTTC
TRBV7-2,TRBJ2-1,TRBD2,CASSLSSGTSYNEQFF,TGTGCCAGCAGCTTGTCTAGCGGGACCTCCTACAATGAGCAGTTCTTC
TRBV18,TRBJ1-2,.,CASSPPADYGYTF,TGTGCCAGCTCACCACCGGCGGACTATGGCTACACCTTC
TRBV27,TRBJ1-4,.,CASKRGLEKLFF,TGTGCCAGCAAAAGAGGGTTGGAAAAACTGTTTTTT
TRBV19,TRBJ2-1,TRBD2,CASSIMAGELNEQFF,TGTGCCAGTAGTATTATGGCGGGAGAACTCAATGAGCAGTTCTTC
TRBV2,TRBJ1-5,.,CASSAQSNQPQHF,TGTGCCAGCAGTGCCCAGAGCAATCAGCCCCAGCATTTT
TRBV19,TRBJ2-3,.,CASSPDRHTDTQYF,TGTGCCAGTAGCCCCGACAGGCACACAGATACGCAGTATTTT
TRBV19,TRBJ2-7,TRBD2,CASSIASGRSYEQYF,TGTGCCAGTAGTATAGCTTCCGGGAGGAGTTATGAGCAGTACTTC
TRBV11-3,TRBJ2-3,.,CASSLYADTDTQYF,TGTGCCAGCAGCTTATACGCTGATACAGATACGCAGTATTTT
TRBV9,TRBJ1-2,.,CASYFGGNGYTF,TGTGCCAGTTACTTTGGGGGAAATGGCTACACCTTC
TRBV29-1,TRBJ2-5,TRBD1,CSALTGGQETQYF,TGCAGCGCCTTGACAGGGGGCCAAGAGACCCAGTACTTC
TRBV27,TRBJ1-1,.,CASSLNQGRDTEAFF,TGTGCCAGCAGTTTAAATCAGGGAAGAGACACTGAAGCTTTCTTT